Given below is one T cell receptor beta chain in context. Its antigen remains undetermined. It has no much larger one-base neighbor in the sample; base qualities were not kept. CD8 naive samples consisted of CD45RO-negative cells that were positively selected for CCR7, yielding a CD45RA+CCR7+ population without TemRA cells. The donors were healthy, HIV-negative adults who had no recently reported acute infections or vaccinations. Every donor was a Caucasian adult residing in Nashville, Tennessee, USA. After blood collection by leukapheresis, PBMCs were isolated using Ficoll-Histopaque density gradient centrifugation and then cryopreserved in the vapor phase of liquid nitrogen. Analytical flow cytometry was used to check the purity and quantity of each magnetically sorted T cell population. From each sorted fraction, genomic DNA was isolated and quantified by UV absorbance on a Nanodrop 2000c. The CDR3 numbers 16 residues from cysteine through phenylalanine. The kept DNA is CDR3 alone, 48 bases in frame from the first base. The junction carries 20 bases between V and J, which are trimmed by 4 bases and 4 bases respectively. The germline V gene provides CDR1 SGDLS and CDR2 YYNGEE.

Using the deep immunoSEQ assay, multiplex PCR amplified TCR CDR3 regions from genomic DNA. Extracted genomic DNA from each cell subset was distributed evenly across all wells of several immunoSEQ 96-well plates, and each plate was treated as a replicate. For sorted subsets, roughly 200 ng genomic DNA, equal to tens of thousands of T cell genomes, was loaded into each replicate PCR. Purified libraries were quantified with a Qubit 3.0 fluorometer, sized on a Bioanalyzer 2100, and re-quantified with the KAPA Library Quantification kit. Every immunoSEQ 96-well plate was sequenced on a separate single-read 150-cycle Illumina NextSeq 550 flow cell. In the paper's pipeline: Because the immunoSEQ output held only junctional sequences and lacked quality scores, the filtering could not match the filtering applied to full-length reads. Sequences were annotated with PyIR, a Python wrapper for IgBLAST v1.9, using IMGT germline references to assign V/J genes and CDR3. Reads were removed for weak V/J assignments (E-value above 1e-6), missing CDR3, stop codons, out-of-frame junctions, or ambiguous translated residues. A V3J clonotype was defined by an identical inferred V gene, J gene, and CDR3 amino acid sequence. The percentage overlap between two repertoires was calculated by dividing the number of shared unique clonotypes by the size of the smaller repertoire. Richness of each repertoire was evaluated using RTK rarefaction, the Chao1 estimator, and Recon v2.1 estimates of unobserved clonotypes. Generation probabilities for all TCRbeta clonotypes obtained by the gDNA method from a handful of donors were computed using OLGA. TCRdb retrieved this table from immuneACCESS and kept in-frame rearrangements only. Not all clones are present; in checked studies, unresolved V genes account for under half, and no reason is known for the remainder. V and J calls and clone size are given by that table; D and trimming were obtained from the DNA. Recorded for this sample are 2 million to 2.5 million clones; about 94% of them occurred a single time. 1% to 1.3% of the sample comes from the top ten.

This record comes from a study of shared clonotypes between healthy human individuals (dated by TCRdb to the early 2020s). Looking at the study overall: A couple of women and a few men aged 18 to 49 years were included in the cohort. Between about 0.8 and 9 billion PBMCs per donor were obtained by leukapheresis. To increase sequencing depth and limit assay-specific biases, different laboratories used diverse techniques to prepare libraries and sequence TCR repertoires. For each donor, CD4 naive and CD4 memory were each given three plates, CD8 naive was given two plates, and CD8 memory was given one plate. To estimate repertoire size and how much clonotypes are shared between individuals, the study performed deep sequencing of blood TCR repertoires from 4 to 6 healthy adults. The study at large found these results: Based on pairwise subsampling, the degree of clonotype sharing among donors was expected to be affected by sequencing depth. Across four donors, 4.5% to 6.5% of naive CD4, approximately 3.6% of naive CD8, 2.3% of memory CD4, and around 0.4% of memory CD8 clonotypes were shared. Compared with non-shared clonotypes, clonotypes shared by all four sorted-subset donors had higher generation probabilities. Rarefaction of sorted-subset datasets indicated incomplete sequencing despite the large sequencing depth. Naive subsets generally had larger estimated clonotype richness than memory subsets. Because the study included only a small number of donors, the genetic and exposure-history diversity represented was limited. Sampling was restricted to blood, and TCR repertoires in tissues likely differ from the TCR repertoires found in blood.

The chain employs TRBV9 and TRBJ1-2; TRBD1 is perhaps the D gene, given 5 matching bases. Sequencing was carried out using naive CD8+ T cells sorted from blood. In light of the paper, this sample's cell subset or site label describes: CD45RA+CCR7+. The TCR sequence derives from a man aged 18 to 30 in good health. The CDR3 region reads CASSIPREGNSYGYTF. At the DNA level, the sequence is TGTGCCAGCAGCATACCCCGGGAGGGGAACTCCTATGGCTACACCTTC.